The entry below describes one T cell receptor (beta chain). This specimen comes from a study of Graves' ophthalmopathy and Graves' hyperthyroidism. Study context: Samples of peripheral blood were obtained at initial diagnosis, prior to treatment of any kind.

Exclusion applied to patients with other autoimmune diseases, uncontrolled infections, pregnancy or lactation. Amplification of the TCR beta CDR3 regions used RNA transcripts (as template). An initial RT-PCR round employing HTBI primers preceded a second-round multiplex PCR. TCRdb analysed the multiplex PCR reads with MiXCR anew, one entry per CDR3 protein. The sample contains about 220,000 distinct CDR3 sequences, 20% to 25% of which appear only once. The V and J ends lost 7 bases and 9 bases, in that order; junction bases with no gene match: 6. This CDR3 comprises 14 residues. CDR1 and CDR2 (germline): MNHNS, SASEGT.

The chain has TRBV6-1 and TRBJ1-6, with 10 bases fitting TRBD1. This clonotype was sampled from a woman aged 45-60 years with Graves' ophthalmopathy. Input material: peripheral blood. The CDR3 coding sequence is TGTGCCAGCAACCGACAGGGGGCGGGTTCACCCCTCCACTTT. Its translation: CASNRQGAGSPLHF.